This T cell receptor (beta chain) appears in the sequencing data of a study of breast tumors, draining lymph nodes, adjacent tissues. A single record per CDR3 protein comes from TCRdb applying MiXCR to the multiplex PCR reads. The data show fewer than 200,000 distinct CDR3 sequences, 33% seen once. Breast cancer patients provided tissue from their axillary draining lymph nodes. Germline loops: CDR1 MRHNA, CDR2 SNTAGT. The CDR3 loop spans 15 amino acids. The ends lost 6 bases at V and 5 bases at J; junction bases unmatched: 12. The chain has TRBV6-4 and TRBJ2-5; 7 nucleotides align to TRBD2. What was sequenced was axillary lymph node tissue. The source is a female donor with breast cancer. Some clones in this sample may be carry-over from other donors' samples. The DNA of the CDR3 is TGTGCCAGCAGCCTTCAGGCGGGAGCTTGGGAGACCCAGTACTTC. Translating gives CASSLQAGAWETQYF.